Each of the 8 T cell receptor beta chains below was sequenced from the same sample in a study of cytomegalovirus exposure and HLA in healthy donors. PCR employed 60 Vbeta and 13 Jbeta primers. Profiling relied on immunoSEQ multiplex PCR, and the TCRdb table lists in-frame clones only, not all of them. The sample yields around 170,000 clones, over 70% seen once. The sequencing sample was made of PBMCs. The receptors stem from a man younger than 30 in good health and CMV-seronegative.

The CDR3 region has the DNA TGTGCCAGCAGCTTAGTAGAAGGCAGGGGACAGGGCTATGGCTACACCTTC. It specifies CASSLVEGRGQGYGYTF. The chain couples TRBV7-9 to TRBJ1-2; 9 nucleotides agree with TRBD1. The CDR3 totals 17 residues. The V and J ends lost 1 base and 4 bases, in that order; junction bases with no gene match: 10. Per germline, CDR1 SEHNR and CDR2 FQNEAQ (reference sequence).

The chain joins TRBV27 to TRBJ2-7; 8 bases map to TRBD2. Looked up from germline, CDR1 is MNHEY and CDR2 is SMNVEV (reference sequence). Germline trimming cut 7 bases from V and 1 base from J; bases unmatched to any gene: 3. The CDR3 is 13 residues long. The CDR3 region is CASTSGGSYEQYF. The CDR3, as DNA: TGTGCCAGCACCTCGGGGGGGTCCTACGAGCAGTACTTC.

The rearrangement joins TRBV9 to TRBJ1-2; 10 bases agree with TRBD1. This CDR3 region has 13 residues. V gave up 0 bases and J gave up 8 bases; unmatched junction bases: 1. Germline CDR1 reads SGDLS; CDR2 reads YYNGEE. CDR3 region: CASSVATGGGYTF. In DNA form, the CDR3 reads TGTGCCAGCAGCGTAGCGACAGGGGGCGGCTACACCTTC.

The chain is built from TRBV5-1 and TRBJ2-1, with D maybe TRBD2 (5 bases). The CDR3 length is 12 residues. V lost 7 bases and J 4 bases, leaving 9 bases between the germline ends. The germline V gene encodes CDR1 SGHRS and CDR2 YFSETQ. CDR3 region: CASGSGYNEQFF. The DNA of the CDR3 is TGCGCCAGCGGGAGTGGATACAATGAGCAGTTCTTC.

This sequence joins TRBV28 and TRBJ1-4; perhaps TRBD1 as D (5 bases). The CDR3 totals 14 residues. V gave up 6 bases and J gave up 3 bases, with 11 bases separating them. CDR1 is MDHEN and CDR2 is SYDVKM in the germline V gene. CDR3 loop: CASSLLGANEKLFF. The CDR3 DNA follows: TGTGCCAGCAGCCTCTTAGGGGCTAATGAAAAACTGTTTTTT.

The rearrangement links TRBV5-4 to TRBJ2-3, with 9 nucleotides matching TRBD2. The CDR3 spans 17 residues. Germline lookup yields CDR1 SGHNT and CDR2 YYREEE (reference sequence). V was pared by 2 bases and J by 3 bases, with 10 bases of the junction left unmatched. The DNA of the CDR3 is TGTGCCAGCAGCTTCGGGGGCGGGGGGGCCATGACAGATACGCAGTATTTT. Residues: CASSFGGGGAMTDTQYF.

The chain has TRBV27 and TRBJ2-1; no clear D. The CDR3 is 14 amino acids. The V gene's germline CDR1 is MNHEY and CDR2 SMNVEV (reference sequence). Trimming took 5 bases from V and 0 from J, leaving 8 bases between them. CDR3 residues: CASSEVFSYNEQFF. The CDR3 DNA reads as TGTGCCAGCAGTGAGGTCTTCTCCTACAATGAGCAGTTCTTC.

The chain recombines TRBV10-3 with TRBJ2-7; the match to TRBD2 covers 12 bases. Unmatched junction bases numbered 9, after V lost 6 bases and J lost 6 bases. The CDR3 has 15 residues. The germline V gene encodes CDR1 ENHRY and CDR2 SYGVKD. The CDR3 DNA reads TGTGCCATCAGACCGACTAGCGGGAGAAGGAGCGAGCAGTACTTC. Translating gives CAIRPTSGRRSEQYF.